The 14 T cell receptor beta chains below were found in one sample sequenced in a study of blood T cell repertoires in COVID-19. The assay was immunoSEQ multiplex PCR, and TCRdb's table has in-frame clones only and misses some. The sample has about 250,000 clones, about 80% seen once. The source material was PBMCs or T cells enriched from blood (not recorded which). These receptors were obtained from a woman between 35 and 50 years old who had been exposed to COVID-19.

J is TRBJ2-3 and V is TRBV2; possible D gene TRBD2, 5 bases. V was pared by 5 bases and J by 0 bases, with 12 bases between. CDR3 length: 15 amino acids. In germline, CDR1 is SNHLY, CDR2 FYNNEI. The CDR3 region has the DNA TGTGCCAGCAGTTTCGACTATTCTAGCACAGATACGCAGTATTTT. Translated: CASSFDYSSTDTQYF.

The J gene is TRBJ2-3, the V gene TRBV4-1; D unresolved. The CDR3 extends over 16 amino acids. The V gene lost 8 bases and the J gene lost 3 bases, with 21 bases spanning the gap. Looked up from germline, CDR1 is MGHRA and CDR2 is YSYEKL. The DNA for the CDR3 is TGCGCCAGCTCCCAAAATGTGGCAGAAATTACAGATACGCAGTATTTT. This gives the protein CASSQNVAEITDTQYF.

In DNA form, the CDR3 reads TGTGCCAGCATCGGAGGGACAGGCTTTGCCTACACCTTC. Translated, it gives CASIGGTGFAYTF. This chain connects TRBV28 to TRBJ1-2; the match to TRBD1 covers 8 bases. The V gene's germline CDR1 is MDHEN and CDR2 SYDVKM. The CDR3 spans 13 residues. With 7 bases clipped from V and 10 bases from J, the junction kept 11 bases outside the gene matches.

About this clone: The limits of the CDR3 on the DNA are not certain, so only TCRdb's listed CDR3 is given. The V call is TRBV21-1, the J call TRBJ2-3; the D call in the table, TRBD1, was not verified against the DNA. TRBV21-1 is an annotated pseudogene. The CDR3 region is 14 residues in length, termini included. The CDR3 is CAGPWGGGTDTQYF.

This clone appeared a single time. V usage is TRBV2 and J usage is TRBJ2-5; 10 bases are shared with TRBD2. The trim removed 9 bases at V and 5 bases at J, leaving 6 bases unmatched. Germline V gene data show CDR1 as SNHLY and CDR2 as FYNNEI. CDR3 length equals 13 residues. The CDR3 bases are TGTGCCAGAAGCGGGGGGGCAGAGGAGACCCAGTACTTC. Amino acid sequence: CARSGGAEETQYF.

The J gene is TRBJ2-1, the V gene TRBV7-3; 7 bases align to TRBD2. Losses at the gene ends were 3 bases for V and 8 bases for J; bases not matched to a gene: 10. Germline V gene lookup returns CDR1 SGHTA and CDR2 FQGTGA. The CDR3 loop spans 15 amino acids. The CDR3 region has the DNA TGTGCCAGCAGCTTCCTCTTCGGGGGGTTAGATGAGCAGTTCTTC. Residues: CASSFLFGGLDEQFF.

To note about this clone: At one end, the junction sequence differs from germline, possibly due to a read error. This rearrangement joins TRBV6-5 to TRBJ1-2, with D possibly TRBD1 on 5 matching bases. This CDR3 spans 15 amino acids. Germline V CDR1 and CDR2: MNHEY, SVGAGI. DNA of the CDR3: TGTGCCAGCTCCTCTTCGCCAGGGCCTAACCATGGCTACACCTTC. It specifies CASSSSPGPNHGYTF.

This sequence joins TRBV28 and TRBJ2-3; 13 bases are a match to TRBD2. After removal of 5 bases from V and 7 bases from J, the junction contained 9 bases not matched to a gene. Germline CDR1 MDHEN, CDR2 SYDVKM. This CDR3 region has 16 residues. CDR3 in amino acids: CASSPPTSGGLNTQYF. The CDR3 bases are TGTGCCAGCAGTCCTCCGACTAGCGGGGGGTTAAATACGCAGTATTTT.

The table lists this clone with a few counts. V gene TRBV28 combines with J gene TRBJ1-2; the match to TRBD1 covers 7 bases. The junction had 11 bases not matched to a gene; V was cut back by 6 bases and J by 4 bases. Germline CDR1 and CDR2: MDHEN and SYDVKM. CDR3 length equals 15 residues. The DNA of the CDR3 is TGTGCCAGCAGGGCTACCAGGGGGGATAGCTATGGCTACACCTTC. As protein: CASRATRGDSYGYTF.

This chain joins TRBV18 and TRBJ2-3, with 15 positions matching TRBD2. Trimming cost V 0 bases and J 2 bases; bases outside gene matches: 6. The CDR3 loop spans 19 amino acids. CDR1 KGHSH and CDR2 LQKENI come from the germline V gene. Here the CDR3 reads CASSPPGLAGGFHTDTQYF. The CDR3 bases are TGTGCCAGCTCACCACCGGGACTAGCGGGGGGTTTTCACACAGATACGCAGTATTTT.

The V gene is TRBV9, the J gene TRBJ2-2, with TRBD1 matching over 7 bases. The CDR3 length is 15 residues. Germline values: CDR1 SGDLS, CDR2 YYNGEE. Trimming cost V 3 bases and J 8 bases; bases outside gene matches: 10. The CDR3 nucleotides read TGTGCCAGCAGCGGGGGACAGCCTCTACTTGGGGAGCTGTTTTTT. Translated, it gives CASSGGQPLLGELFF.

V usage is TRBV7-2 and J usage is TRBJ2-3, with TRBD2 as a possible D gene (6 bases). The V end was cut by 3 bases, the J end by 2 bases, with 12 bases between. CDR1 is SGHTA, CDR2 FQGNSA, per germline. The CDR3 length is 15 residues. DNA for the CDR3: TGTGCCAGCAGCTTTTCCGGGACTCACACAGATACGCAGTATTTT. Amino acids: CASSFSGTHTDTQYF.

The chain has TRBV7-9 and TRBJ2-6, with a weak D call TRBD2 (5 bases). CDR1 and CDR2 from the germline V gene are SEHNR and FQNEAQ (reference sequence). The CDR3 runs to 16 residues. V gave up 3 bases and J gave up 0 bases, with 9 bases separating them. Written as DNA, the CDR3 is TGTGCCAGCAGCTTCCAGAGGGACTCTGGGGCCAACGTCCTGACTTTC. Translated: CASSFQRDSGANVLTF.

The chain carries TRBV12-3 or TRBV12-4 and TRBJ1-2, with 8 bases that match TRBD1. J lost 8 bases, V lost 5 bases, and 7 bases had no gene match. There are 13 residues in the CDR3. The CDR3 protein is CASSTSGGGGYTF. As DNA, the CDR3 is TGTGCCAGCAGTACATCAGGGGGCGGCGGCTACACCTTC.